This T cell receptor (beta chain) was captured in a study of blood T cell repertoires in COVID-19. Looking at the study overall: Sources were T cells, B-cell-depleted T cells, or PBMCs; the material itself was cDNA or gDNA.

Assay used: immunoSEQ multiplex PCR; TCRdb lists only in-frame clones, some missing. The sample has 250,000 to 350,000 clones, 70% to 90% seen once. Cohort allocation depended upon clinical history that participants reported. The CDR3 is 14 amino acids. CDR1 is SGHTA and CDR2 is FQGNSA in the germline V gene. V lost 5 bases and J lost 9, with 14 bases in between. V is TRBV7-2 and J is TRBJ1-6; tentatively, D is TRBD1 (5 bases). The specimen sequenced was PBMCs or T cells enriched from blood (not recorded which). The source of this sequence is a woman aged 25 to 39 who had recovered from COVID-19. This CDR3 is CASSLSQDFSPLHF. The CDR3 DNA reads TGTGCCAGCAGCCTCTCACAGGATTTTTCACCCCTCCACTTT.